This record concerns one T cell receptor (beta chain) sequence. The CDR3 spans 16 residues. With V trimmed by 7 bases and J by 0 bases, 9 bases remained unmatched. In germline, CDR1 is SEHNR, CDR2 FQNEAQ (reference sequence). This sample stems from a study of T cell changes during pregnancy in multiple sclerosis. Using immunoSEQ multiplex PCR, the repertoire was profiled, and TCRdb retains in-frame clones only, with some absent. The profile covers 40,000 to 50,000 clones, with approximately 91% appearing a single time and about 7% taken by the ten largest. This TCR derives from a female donor with multiple sclerosis, enrolled in a pregnancy study. Sequencing used CD8+ T cells from peripheral blood mononuclear cells, obtained in the third trimester of pregnancy. This chain joins TRBV7-9 and TRBJ2-3, with 8 positions matching TRBD1. The CDR3 spells CASNDNDRGSTDTQYF. The CDR3 nucleotides read TGTGCCAGCAACGATAACGACAGGGGAAGCACAGATACGCAGTATTTT. The full variable domain, in which reference TRBV7-9 and TRBJ2-3 provide the parts outside the CDR3, is DTGVSQNPRHKITKRGQNVTFRCDPISEHNRLYWYRQTLGQGPEFLTYFQNEAQLEKSRLLSDRFSAERPKGSFSTLEIQRTEQGDSAMYLCASNDNDRGSTDTQYFGPGTRLTVL.